This entry lists 16 T cell receptor beta chains sequenced from one sample in a study of blood T cell repertoires in COVID-19. Profiled with immunoSEQ multiplex PCR; TCRdb holds only in-frame clones, not every one. The table shows some 94,000 clones, with around 88% occurring only once. The specimen sequenced was peripheral blood. Receptor source: a woman in her sixties with COVID-19, enrolled during active disease.

The chain recombines TRBV15 with TRBJ1-2, with D possibly TRBD1 on 5 matching bases. The CDR3 has 15 amino acids. Germline CDR1 and CDR2: LNHNV and YYDKDF (reference sequence). The V gene lost 0 bases and the J gene lost 4 bases, with 12 bases spanning the gap. CDR3 region: CATSRDRGGGYGYTF. DNA of the CDR3: TGTGCCACCAGCAGAGATCGGGGGGGAGGCTATGGCTACACCTTC.

The genes are TRBV21-1 and TRBJ2-7; the DNA was not compared with TRBD2, the D call given in the table. TRBV21-1 is labeled a pseudogene. The CDR3 runs 15 residues. The CDR3 nucleotides read TGTGCCAGCAGCTCTTGGGACGGGGGGCCATACGAGCAGTACTTC. Translated: CASSSWDGGPYEQYF.

The V and J genes are TRBV7-9 and TRBJ2-7, with 7 positions matching TRBD2. J lost 7 bases, V lost 0 bases, and 3 bases had no gene match. Germline lookup yields CDR1 SEHNR and CDR2 FQNEAQ (reference sequence). This CDR3 is built from 13 residues. The CDR3 region has the DNA TGTGCCAGCAGCTTAGCGCTGGGGGGGGAGCAGTACTTC. Protein: CASSLALGGEQYF.

The genes are TRBV7-2 and TRBJ1-3, with D possibly TRBD1 on 5 matching bases. The CDR3 is made up of 16 amino acids. Germline V CDR1 and CDR2: SGHTA, FQGNSA. V lost 2 bases, J lost 0 bases, and 11 bases lay in between. CDR3 region: CASSLLGGGSGNTIYF. The DNA of the CDR3 is TGTGCCAGCAGCTTATTGGGGGGAGGCTCTGGAAACACCATATATTTT.

This clone was detected once. The rearrangement joins TRBV3-1 (or the pseudogene TRBV3-2) to TRBJ2-3; D may be TRBD2 (6 bases). Germline V lookup: CDR1 LGHDT, CDR2 YNNKEL (reference sequence). Trimming removed 5 bases at V and 2 bases at J, with 11 bases between. The CDR3 totals 14 residues. The CDR3 is CASSVPGVTDTQYF. CDR3 sequence (DNA): TGTGCCAGCAGCGTGCCGGGGGTCACAGATACGCAGTATTTT.

The count of this clone is one. The chain employs TRBV5-4 and TRBJ1-2; D is uncertain. The CDR3 contains 14 residues. V lost 0 bases and J 5 bases, leaving 11 bases between the germline ends. Germline CDR1 and CDR2: SGHNT and YYREEE (reference sequence). In nucleotides, the CDR3 is TGTGCCAGCAGCTTGGTAGGGAGTTCATATGGCTACACCTTC. Translation: CASSLVGSSYGYTF. Full variable domain (remainder filled in from reference TRBV5-4 and TRBJ1-2): ETGVTQSPTHLIKTRGQQVTLRCSSQSGHNTVSWYQQALGQGPQFIFQYYREEENGRGNFPPRFSGLQFPNYSSELNVNALELDDSALYLCASSLVGSSYGYTFGSGTRLTVV.

This chain links TRBV7-2 with TRBJ1-2; 7 bases match TRBD1. CDR1 and CDR2 (germline): SGHTA, FQGNSA. V lost 5 bases and J lost 4; bases outside the gene matches: 10. CDR3 length: 15 residues. The CDR3 region is CASSPPGTDGYGYTF. The CDR3 DNA sequence: TGTGCCAGCAGCCCCCCCGGGACAGATGGCTATGGCTACACCTTC.

The rearrangement joins TRBV9 to TRBJ2-7, with 9 bases that match TRBD1. This CDR3 spans 14 amino acids. Germline V gene data show CDR1 as SGDLS and CDR2 as YYNGEE. Trimming cost V 3 bases and J 10 bases; bases outside gene matches: 11. The CDR3 region has the DNA TGTGCCAGCAGCGCCGGGACAGGGACTCTGCCCCAGTACTTC. Encoded protein: CASSAGTGTLPQYF. The full variable domain, completed using reference TRBV9 and TRBJ2-7, is DSGVTQTPKHLITATGQRVTLRCSPRSGDLSVYWYQQSLDQGLQFLIQYYNGEERAKGNILERFSAQQFPDLHSELNLSSLELGDSALYFCASSAGTGTLPQYFGPGTRLTVT.

This chain links TRBV2 with TRBJ2-5, with a possible D match to TRBD2 (7 bases). This CDR3 is built from 12 residues. Trimming removed 7 bases from V and 5 bases from J, with 11 bases in between. Per the germline V gene, CDR1 is SNHLY and CDR2 is FYNNEI. DNA of the CDR3: TGTGCCAGCAAGGGGGGGGCGGAGACCCAGTACTTC. Translating it yields CASKGGAETQYF.

CDR3 nucleotides: TGTGCCAGCAGCTTGGCCCCAGGGGCAAACTATGGCTACACCTTC. Encoded protein: CASSLAPGANYGYTF. This chain joins TRBV5-6 and TRBJ1-2; the D gene is possibly TRBD1 (6 bases). Germline lookup yields CDR1 SGHDT and CDR2 YYEEEE. V lost 0 bases, J lost 2 bases, and 11 bases lay in between. The CDR3 consists of 15 residues.

This clone was seen a single time. The rearrangement uses TRBV9 and TRBJ1-5; no clear D. V was cut by 0 bases and J by 6 bases, with 13 bases left in between. The CDR3 has 15 amino acids. Germline loops: CDR1 SGDLS, CDR2 YYNGEE. The chain's CDR3 is CASSVGDRHGQPQHF. As DNA, the CDR3 is TGTGCCAGCAGCGTAGGAGATCGTCACGGTCAGCCCCAGCATTTT.

The rearrangement links TRBV7-9 to TRBJ1-6, with D perhaps matching TRBD1 (5 bases). V was shortened by 5 bases and J by 9 bases, with 17 bases between the two germline ends. The CDR3 runs to 15 residues. Germline-derived CDR1 and CDR2 are SEHNR and FQNEAQ (reference sequence). DNA for the CDR3: TGTGCCAGCAGCCGGCGGCTCGACGGGGGTTCACCCCTCCACTTT. Translated: CASSRRLDGGSPLHF.

This clone was picked up a small number of times. The chain is built from TRBV28 and TRBJ1-1; 7 nucleotides agree with TRBD1. The V gene's germline CDR1 is MDHEN and CDR2 SYDVKM. CDR3 size: 12 residues. The trim removed 10 bases at V and 8 bases at J, leaving 10 bases unmatched. The CDR3 coding sequence is TGTGCCACGGGTTCAGGGGGATCCGAAGCTTTCTTT. This gives the protein CATGSGGSEAFF.

This chain links TRBV10-3 with TRBJ1-1; D perhaps matches TRBD1 (5 bases). The V gene's germline CDR1 is ENHRY and CDR2 SYGVKD. V was clipped by 8 bases and J by 2 bases, with 12 bases between them. The CDR3 spans 13 residues. For the CDR3, the DNA is TGTGCCATCGAAAGGGGAGGTAACACTGAAGCTTTCTTT. It encodes CAIERGGNTEAFF.

The chain couples TRBV27 to TRBJ2-7, with TRBD2 identical over 9 bases. Germline V lookup: CDR1 MNHEY, CDR2 SMNVEV (reference sequence). This CDR3 region has 15 residues. The junction had 9 bases not matched to a gene; V was cut back by 6 bases and J by 3 bases. CDR3 region: CASSPSGSGGYEQYF. In DNA form, the CDR3 reads TGTGCCAGCAGCCCTAGTGGTAGCGGGGGCTACGAGCAGTACTTC.

This clone has just a few counts. V gene TRBV2 combines with J gene TRBJ2-3, with D possibly TRBD2 on 6 matching bases. The CDR3 contains 15 residues. V was shortened by 3 bases and J by 2 bases, with 12 bases between the two germline ends. Germline assignment: CDR1 SNHLY and CDR2 FYNNEI. CDR3: CASSDGGAPTDTQYF. The CDR3, as DNA: TGTGCCAGCAGTGATGGCGGGGCCCCCACAGATACGCAGTATTTT. The full variable domain, with the rest looked up from reference TRBV2 and TRBJ2-3, is EPEVTQTPSHQVTQMGQEVILRCVPISNHLYFYWYRQILGQKVEFLVSFYNNEISEKSEIFDDQFSVERPDGSNFTLKIRSTKLEDSAMYFCASSDGGAPTDTQYFGPGTRLTVL.